The source of this TCR beta chain is a study of response to subunit inactivated influenza vaccine. Germline V gene data show CDR1 as WSHSY and CDR2 as SAAADI. Between the trimmed V and J ends, which lost 2 bases and 0 bases, there was a span of 9 bases. The CDR3 loop spans 15 amino acids. TCRdb recomputed calls from the RT-PCR reads with MiXCR, one row per CDR3 protein. Here the sample spans about 500,000 distinct CDR3 sequences, 15% to 20% being singletons. Overall study findings and caveats: Authors suggested each seasonal flu vaccination may recruit only limited numbers of new T cells.

For this clonotype: Its antigen remains unknown.

Sample: CD4+ T cells sorted from PBMCs, taken roughly 24 months after vaccination. The V call is TRBV10-2, the J call TRBJ2-3; D ambiguous. The sequence was collected from a man aged 50 to 75 who received an inactivated influenza vaccine. CDR3 amino acids: CASSETFSSTDTQYF. CDR3 in DNA: TGCGCCAGCAGTGAGACCTTTTCTAGCACAGATACGCAGTATTTT.